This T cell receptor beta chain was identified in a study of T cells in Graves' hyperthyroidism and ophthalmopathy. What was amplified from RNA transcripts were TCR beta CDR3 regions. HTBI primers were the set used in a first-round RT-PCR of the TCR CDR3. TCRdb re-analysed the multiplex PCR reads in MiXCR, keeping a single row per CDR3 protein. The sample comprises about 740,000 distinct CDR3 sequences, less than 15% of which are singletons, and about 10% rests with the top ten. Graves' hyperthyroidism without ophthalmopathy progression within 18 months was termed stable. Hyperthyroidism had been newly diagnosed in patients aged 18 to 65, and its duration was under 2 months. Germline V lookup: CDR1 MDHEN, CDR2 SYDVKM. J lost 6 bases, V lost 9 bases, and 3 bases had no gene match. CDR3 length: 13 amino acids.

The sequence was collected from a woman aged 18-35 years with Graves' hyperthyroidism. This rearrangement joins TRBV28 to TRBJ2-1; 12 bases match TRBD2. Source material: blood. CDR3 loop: CASLAGGFNEQFF. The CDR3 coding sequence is TGTGCCAGTCTAGCGGGAGGGTTCAATGAGCAGTTCTTC. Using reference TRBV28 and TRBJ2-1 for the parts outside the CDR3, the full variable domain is DVKVTQSSRYLVKRTGEKVFLECVQDMDHENMFWYRQDPGLGLRLIYFSYDVKMKEKGDIPEGYSVSREKKERFSLILESASTNQTSMYLCASLAGGFNEQFFGPGTRLTVL.